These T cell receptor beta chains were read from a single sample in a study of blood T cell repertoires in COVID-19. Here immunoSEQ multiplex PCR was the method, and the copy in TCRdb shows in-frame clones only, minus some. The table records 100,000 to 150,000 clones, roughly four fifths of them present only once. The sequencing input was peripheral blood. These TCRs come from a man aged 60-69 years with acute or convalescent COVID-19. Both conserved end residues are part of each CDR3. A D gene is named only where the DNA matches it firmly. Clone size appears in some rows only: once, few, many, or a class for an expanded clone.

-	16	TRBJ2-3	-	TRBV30	TGTGCCTGGAGTGTCCCCATAGCGGAGATCACAGATACGCAGTATTTT	CAWSVPIAEITDTQYF
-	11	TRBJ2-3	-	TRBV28	TGTGCCAGCAGCCTGAGGGATACGCAGTATTTT	CASSLRDTQYF
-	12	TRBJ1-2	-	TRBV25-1	TGTGCCAGCAGTATCGGACAGTATGGCTACACCTTC	CASSIGQYGYTF
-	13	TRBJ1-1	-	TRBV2	TGTGCCAGCAGTGAAGGGGCAGGGCTAAAAGCTTTCTTT	CASSEGAGLKAFF
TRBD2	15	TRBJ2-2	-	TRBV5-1	TGCGCCAGCAGCTCCCTAGCGGGTAACACCGGGGAGCTGTTTTTT	CASSSLAGNTGELFF
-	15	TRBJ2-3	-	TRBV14	TGTGCCAGCAGCCAAGGTCGGAGCCTCGCGGGCACGCAGTATTTT	CASSQGRSLAGTQYF
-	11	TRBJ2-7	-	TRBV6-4	TGTGCCAGCCGGGAAACCTACGAGCAGTACTTC	CASRETYEQYF
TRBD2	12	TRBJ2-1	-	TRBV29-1	TGCAGCGTTGGTACTAGCGGGATTGAGCAGTTCTTC	CSVGTSGIEQFF
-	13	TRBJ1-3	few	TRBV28	TGTGCCAGCAGTTTGGGGAGAGGAAACACCATATATTTT	CASSLGRGNTIYF
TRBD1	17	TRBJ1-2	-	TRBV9	TGTGCCAGCAGCGAGAGGACAGGGGAGTTCGGAATTTATGGCTACACCTTC	CASSERTGEFGIYGYTF
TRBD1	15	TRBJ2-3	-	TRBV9	TGTGCCAGCAGCGTAGCTGGACAGGGCACAGATACGCAGTATTTT	CASSVAGQGTDTQYF
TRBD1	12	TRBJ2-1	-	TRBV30	TGTGCCTGGAGTCGACAGGGCGTTGAGCAGTTCTTC	CAWSRQGVEQFF
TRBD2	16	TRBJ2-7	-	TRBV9	TGTGCCAGCAGCGTAGGAAGCGGGAGGGCCGCGGGCGAGCAGTACTTC	CASSVGSGRAAGEQYF
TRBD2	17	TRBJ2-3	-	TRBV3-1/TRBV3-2	TGTGCCAGCAGCCAACGTGCGCTAGCGGGAGCCGTAGATACGCAGTATTTT	CASSQRALAGAVDTQYF
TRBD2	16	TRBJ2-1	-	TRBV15	TGTGCCACCAGCAGAGGGGGGAGGGCCGCCTACAATGAGCAGTTCTTC	CATSRGGRAAYNEQFF
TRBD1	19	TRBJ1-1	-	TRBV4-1	TGCGCCAGCAGCCAAGATGGGGGCAGGGGGAGGTTAAGGGTCCCTGAAGCTTTCTTT	CASSQDGGRGRLRVPEAFF
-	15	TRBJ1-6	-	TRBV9	TGTGCCAGCAGCGGGGCGACAGACCCCGTTTCACCCCTCCACTTT	CASSGATDPVSPLHF
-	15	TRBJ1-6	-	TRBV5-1	TGCGCCAGCAGCTTGGACAGCCTCGTTAATTCACCCCTCCACTTT	CASSLDSLVNSPLHF
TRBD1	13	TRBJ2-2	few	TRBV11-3	TGTGCCAGCAGCTTTGACAGGGCCGGGGAGCTGTTTTTT	CASSFDRAGELFF
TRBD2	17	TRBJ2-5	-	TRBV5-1	TGCGCCAGCAGCTTGGCTGGACTAGCGGGAGGGCAAGAGACCCAGTACTTC	CASSLAGLAGGQETQYF
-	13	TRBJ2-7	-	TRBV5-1	TGCGCCAGCAGCTCAACAGGGCTCTACGAGCAGTACTTC	CASSSTGLYEQYF
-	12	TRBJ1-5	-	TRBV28	TGTGCCAGCGGGACATTAAATCAGCCCCAGCATTTT	CASGTLNQPQHF
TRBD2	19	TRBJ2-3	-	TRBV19	TGTGCCAGTAGTGGCCCGGGACTAGCGGGAGGGGCTAGCACAGATACGCAGTATTTT	CASSGPGLAGGASTDTQYF
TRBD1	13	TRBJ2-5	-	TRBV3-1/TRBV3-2	TGTGCCAGCAGCCAATGGCAGGGGGCTACCCAGTACTTC	CASSQWQGATQYF
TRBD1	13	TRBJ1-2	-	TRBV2	TGTGCCAGAGATTCCCGGGACAGCTATGGCTACACCTTC	CARDSRDSYGYTF
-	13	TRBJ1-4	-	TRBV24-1	TGTGCCACCAGTGACCCGGTTAATGAAAAACTGTTTTTT	CATSDPVNEKLFF
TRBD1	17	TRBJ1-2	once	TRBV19	TGTGCCAGTAGTATAGATCGGGGGACAGCCTACAACTATGGCTACACCTTC	CASSIDRGTAYNYGYTF
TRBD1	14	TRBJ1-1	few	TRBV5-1	TGCGCCAGCAGCTTGGCCGGGACAGGTTATGAAGCTTTCTTT	CASSLAGTGYEAFF
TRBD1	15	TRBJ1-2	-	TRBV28	TGTGCCAGCAGTACGATACAGGGGGCCAGCTATGGCTACACCTTC	CASSTIQGASYGYTF
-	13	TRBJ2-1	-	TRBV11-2	TGTGCCAGCAGCCCAGGGAACGGTAATGAGCAGTTCTTC	CASSPGNGNEQFF
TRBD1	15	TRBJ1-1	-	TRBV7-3	TGTGCCAGCAGCTTAGATGGACAGGGGGCCGTTGAAGCTTTCTTT	CASSLDGQGAVEAFF
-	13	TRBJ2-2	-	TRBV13	TGTGCCAGCCGTCGTAGGGGCGGCGGGGAGCTGTTTTTT	CASRRRGGGELFF
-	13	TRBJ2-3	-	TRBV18	TGTGCCAGCTCGGACGGACAATCAGATACGCAGTATTTT	CASSDGQSDTQYF
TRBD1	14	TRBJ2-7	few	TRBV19	TGTGCCAGTAGTAAACGGGACAGGGACGGCGAGCAGTACTTC	CASSKRDRDGEQYF
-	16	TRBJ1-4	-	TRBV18	TGTGCCAGCTCACAGTCGACAGCCGCAACTAATGAAAAACTGTTTTTT	CASSQSTAATNEKLFF
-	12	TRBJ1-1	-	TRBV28	TGTGCCAGCAATCAGGGGCTCGGTAAAGCTTTCTTT	CASNQGLGKAFF
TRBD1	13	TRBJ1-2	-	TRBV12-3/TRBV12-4	TGTGCCAGCAGTTTGGACAGGGAAAAGAGTTACACCTTC	CASSLDREKSYTF
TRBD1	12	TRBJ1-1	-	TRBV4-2	TGTGCCAGCAGCGCGGACAGGGAGGAAGCTCTCTTT	CASSADREEALF
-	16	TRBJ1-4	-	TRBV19	TGTGCCAGTATAGACAGCGGGCGGCCACCTAATGAAAAACTGTTTTTT	CASIDSGRPPNEKLFF
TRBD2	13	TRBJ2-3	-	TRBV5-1	TGCGCCAGCAGCCCTAGCGGGATAGATACGCAGTATTTT	CASSPSGIDTQYF
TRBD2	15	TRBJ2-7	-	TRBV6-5	TGTGCCAGCAGTAAAACTCCTAGCGGGCCTTACGAGCAGTACTTC	CASSKTPSGPYEQYF
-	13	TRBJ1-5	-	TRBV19	TGTGCCAGTAGTACCGACTCCAGTCAGCCCCAGCATTTT	CASSTDSSQPQHF
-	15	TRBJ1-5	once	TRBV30	TGTGCCTGGAGTGTACAGGGTATGAGCAATCAGCCCCAGCATTTT	CAWSVQGMSNQPQHF
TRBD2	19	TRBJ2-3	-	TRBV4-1	TGCGCCAGCAGCCAAGAGGCCCTCGGACTAGCGCCTTCTGAGGATACGCAGTATTTT	CASSQEALGLAPSEDTQYF
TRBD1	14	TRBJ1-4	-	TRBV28	TGTGCCAGCAGTCGGGGCAGGGGGTTTGAAAAACTGTTTTTT	CASSRGRGFEKLFF
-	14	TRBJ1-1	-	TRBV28	TGTGCCAGCAGTCCACCAGGGGCGAGCACTGAAGCTTTCTTT	CASSPPGASTEAFF
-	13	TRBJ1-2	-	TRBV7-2	TGTGCCAGCAGCCCGGGGAGGCTTAATGGCTACACCTTC	CASSPGRLNGYTF
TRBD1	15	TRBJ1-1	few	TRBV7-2	TGTGCCAGCAGCTTAGTGGGGACAGGGTGGACTGAAGCTTTCTTT	CASSLVGTGWTEAFF
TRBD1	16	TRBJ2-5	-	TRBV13	TGTGCCAGCAGTTCCTCGGGACAGGGTGACCAAGAGACCCAGTACTTC	CASSSSGQGDQETQYF
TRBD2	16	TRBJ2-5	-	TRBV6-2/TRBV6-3	TGTGCCAGCAGTTACCCCCCGGGACCAGCGGGGGAGACCCAGTACTTC	CASSYPPGPAGETQYF
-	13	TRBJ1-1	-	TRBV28	TGTGCCAGCGGGGGGGCAGCCTACACTGAAGCTTTCTTT	CASGGAAYTEAFF
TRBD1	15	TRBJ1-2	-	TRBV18	TGTGCCAGCTCACCCGGGACAGTTATTAACTATGGCTACACCTTC	CASSPGTVINYGYTF
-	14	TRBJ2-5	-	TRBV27	TGTGCCAGCAGTTATGGTCACGGAGGCGAGACCCAGTACTTC	CASSYGHGGETQYF
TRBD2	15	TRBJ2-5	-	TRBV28	TGTGCCAGCAGTCTAGCGGGGGGCCCCTTGGGGGCCCAGTACTTC	CASSLAGGPLGAQYF
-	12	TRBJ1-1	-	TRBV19	TGTGCCAGTAGTCGTAGCTCTCTGGAAGCTTTCTTT	CASSRSSLEAFF
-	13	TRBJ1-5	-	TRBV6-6	TGTGCCAGCAGCACAGGGAGACATCAGCCCCAGCATTTT	CASSTGRHQPQHF
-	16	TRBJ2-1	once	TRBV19	TGTGCCAGTAGCCGCACCGGTCAATCCTTATACAATGAGCAGTTCTTC	CASSRTGQSLYNEQFF